A selection of T cell receptor beta chains follows, all from one sample in a study of cytotoxic CD8 clonotypes in ibrutinib-treated CLL. This table comes from immunoSEQ multiplex PCR, and its TCRdb copy is limited to in-frame clones, with some not included. The sample lists under 150,000 clones; 80% were seen once. The sample in question was PBMCs, obtained after 36 months of ibrutinib treatment. These receptors were collected from a human donor with chronic lymphocytic leukemia. CDR3s include the opening cysteine and the closing phenylalanine or tryptophan. D genes are given only for firm matches. The listing skips clone size in some rows; elsewhere it reads once, few, many or a size class.

j_gene,d_gene,v_gene,abundance,CDR3aa,CDR3nt
TRBJ2-7,TRBD2,TRBV9,.,CASSGQTSRPAEQYF,TGTGCCAGCAGCGGTCAGACTAGCCGCCCTGCCGAGCAGTACTTC
TRBJ2-3,.,TRBV5-1,.,CASSYLTDTQYF,TGCGCCAGCAGCTACCTCACAGATACGCAGTATTTT
TRBJ2-3,.,TRBV18,.,CASSPQPRPDTQYF,TGTGCCAGCTCACCACAACCCCGGCCAGATACGCAGTATTTT
TRBJ2-7,.,TRBV7-9,few,CAIRQVSKAYEQYF,TGTGCCATTAGACAGGTGTCTAAGGCCTACGAGCAGTACTTC
TRBJ2-7,.,TRBV2,.,CASKTVYEQYF,TGTGCCAGCAAAACAGTCTACGAGCAGTACTTC
TRBJ1-4,.,TRBV30,.,CAWSLGEKLFF,TGTGCCTGGAGCCTAGGTGAAAAACTGTTTTTT
TRBJ1-4,TRBD1,TRBV5-4,.,CASSLRTGGNEKLFF,TGTGCCAGCAGCCTGAGGACAGGAGGAAATGAAAAACTGTTTTTT
TRBJ1-1,.,TRBV6-5,.,CASSYSLLLNTEAFF,TGTGCCAGCAGTTACTCGCTCCTCTTGAACACTGAAGCTTTCTTT
TRBJ2-4,TRBD2,TRBV28,.,CASYSGVMAKNIQYF,TGTGCCAGCTACAGCGGGGTGATGGCCAAAAACATTCAGTACTTC
TRBJ1-6,TRBD1,TRBV2,.,CASNVGQVNSPLHF,TGTGCCAGCAACGTCGGACAGGTTAATTCACCCCTCCACTTT
TRBJ1-3,.,TRBV6-5,.,CASSLRISGNTIYF,TGTGCCAGCAGTTTACGGATCTCTGGAAACACCATATATTTT
TRBJ2-5,.,TRBV18,once,CASSPRDESETQYF,TGTGCCAGCTCACCCCGGGACGAGTCGGAGACCCAGTACTTC
TRBJ2-2,.,TRBV4-2,.,CASSPGTLNTGELFF,TGTGCCAGCAGCCCCGGGACACTGAACACCGGGGAGCTGTTTTTT
TRBJ2-1,.,TRBV14,few,CASSRWDEQFF,TGTGCCAGCAGCCGCTGGGACGAGCAGTTCTTC
TRBJ2-7,.,TRBV19,.,CASSFLGGFDSYEQYF,TGTGCCAGTAGTTTCCTGGGGGGCTTCGACTCCTACGAGCAGTACTTC
TRBJ1-1,.,TRBV2,.,CASTPGGSFNTEAFF,TGTGCCAGCACCCCGGGGGGCAGTTTTAACACTGAAGCTTTCTTT
TRBJ2-5,.,TRBV11-2,.,CASSLEGLETQYF,TGTGCCAGCAGCTTAGAGGGGTTGGAGACCCAGTACTTC
TRBJ2-7,.,TRBV5-1,.,CASSLDRDSEQYF,TGCGCCAGCAGCTTGGACAGGGACTCCGAGCAGTACTTC
TRBJ1-3,.,TRBV19,.,CASSPRVGGGGNTIYF,TGTGCCAGTAGTCCCCGTGTGGGAGGAGGTGGAAACACCATATATTTT
TRBJ2-2,.,TRBV4-1,.,CASSQVVIRAGNTGELFF,TGCGCCAGCAGCCAAGTCGTAATACGAGCAGGGAACACCGGGGAGCTGTTTTTT
TRBJ1-5,.,TRBV5-1,.,CASSFEGGGQPQHF,TGCGCCAGCAGCTTTGAAGGGGGGGGACAGCCCCAGCATTTT
TRBJ2-7,.,TRBV5-1,once,CASSPSLVGYEQYF,TGCGCCAGCAGCCCGTCACTAGTGGGCTACGAGCAGTACTTC
TRBJ1-2,.,TRBV4-1,.,CASSQDGQGKGGYTF,TGCGCCAGCAGCCAAGATGGGCAGGGAAAGGGAGGCTACACCTTC
TRBJ1-5,TRBD1,TRBV19,few,CASKPGTGSNQPQHF,TGTGCCAGTAAACCGGGGACAGGTAGTAATCAGCCCCAGCATTTT
TRBJ2-3,TRBD2,TRBV6-6,.,CASRLAGADTQYF,TGTGCCAGCAGACTAGCGGGAGCCGATACGCAGTATTTT
TRBJ2-7,TRBD2,TRBV6-5,.,CASSYLGGYNYEQYF,TGTGCCAGCAGTTACCTGGGGGGGTATAATTACGAGCAGTACTTC
TRBJ2-7,.,TRBV16,.,CASSQPNLDSDSYEQYF,TGTGCCAGCAGCCAACCTAACCTGGACAGTGACTCCTACGAGCAGTACTTC
TRBJ2-4,TRBD2,TRBV11-2,few,CASSPPGLAGPKNIQYF,TGTGCCAGCAGCCCGCCGGGACTAGCGGGTCCCAAAAACATTCAGTACTTC
TRBJ1-1,TRBD1,TRBV5-1,.,CASSSTSTTGGTEAFF,TGCGCCAGCAGCTCGACGTCAACGACAGGGGGCACTGAAGCTTTCTTT
TRBJ2-7,TRBD2,TRBV19,.,CASSTDGGAYEQYF,TGTGCCAGTAGTACGGACGGGGGGGCCTACGAGCAGTACTTC
TRBJ2-3,TRBD2,TRBV28,.,CASRLAGGRGTDTQYF,TGTGCCAGTCGACTAGCGGGGGGCCGAGGCACAGATACGCAGTATTTT
TRBJ2-3,.,TRBV19,.,CASSIIYGGTDTQYF,TGTGCCAGTAGTATTATTTACGGGGGCACAGATACGCAGTATTTT
TRBJ2-1,.,TRBV2,.,CASASSYNEQFF,TGTGCCAGTGCTAGCTCCTACAATGAGCAGTTCTTC
TRBJ1-5,TRBD1,TRBV27,.,CASSFPDRGRYSNQPQHF,TGTGCCAGCAGTTTCCCGGACAGGGGCCGCTATAGCAATCAGCCCCAGCATTTT
TRBJ1-2,.,TRBV27,.,CASSFRRGDGYTF,TGTGCCAGCAGTTTTCGCAGGGGAGATGGCTACACCTTC
TRBJ2-7,.,TRBV7-9,.,CASSLGRGYEQYF,TGTGCCAGCAGCTTGGGTAGGGGATACGAGCAGTACTTC
TRBJ2-7,.,TRBV2,.,CASSKGVLALSYEQYF,TGTGCCAGCAGCAAGGGGGTCCTCGCTCTTTCCTACGAGCAGTACTTC
TRBJ2-1,.,TRBV9,.,CASSVATYNEQFF,TGTGCCAGCAGCGTAGCCACCTACAATGAGCAGTTCTTC
TRBJ1-2,.,TRBV7-3,.,CASSPSGRGGYTF,TGTGCCAGCAGCCCTAGTGGGAGGGGTGGCTACACCTTC
TRBJ1-2,.,TRBV2,.,CAASSRGLFGYTF,TGTGCCGCATCAAGCCGTGGTTTGTTTGGCTACACCTTC
TRBJ1-6,.,TRBV4-1,.,CASSQGFYNSPLHF,TGCGCCAGCAGCCAGGGGTTTTATAATTCACCCCTCCACTTT
TRBJ1-3,TRBD1,TRBV29-1,.,CSARTGQNSGNTIYF,TGCAGCGCCAGGACAGGACAAAACTCTGGAAACACCATATATTTT
TRBJ1-2,TRBD1,TRBV7-9,.,CASSLSQGAGGYTF,TGTGCCAGCAGCTTGTCACAGGGGGCGGGTGGCTACACCTTC
TRBJ1-2,.,TRBV6-1,.,CASTGRTIYGYTF,TGTGCCAGTACGGGACGAACGATTTATGGCTACACCTTC
TRBJ2-1,.,TRBV2,.,CATDSGTTYNEQFF,TGTGCCACTGACTCCGGGACCACCTACAATGAGCAGTTCTTC
TRBJ1-5,.,TRBV5-1,.,CASSLEPGAKPQHF,TGCGCCAGCAGCTTGGAACCGGGGGCAAAGCCCCAGCATTTT
TRBJ2-4,.,TRBV28,.,CASSSTVFQYF,TGTGCCAGCAGTTCGACAGTTTTTCAGTACTTC
TRBJ2-1,.,TRBV27,.,CASSFTNYEQFF,TGTGCCAGCAGTTTTACTAACTATGAGCAGTTCTTC
TRBJ2-7,.,TRBV19,few,CASSLGGIEQYF,TGTGCCAGTAGTCTTGGGGGGATCGAGCAGTACTTC
TRBJ1-2,TRBD1,TRBV5-1,.,CASSYWTGDLDGYTF,TGCGCCAGCAGCTACTGGACAGGAGACCTCGATGGCTACACCTTC
TRBJ1-6,.,TRBV5-1,.,CASSLAGPYNSPLHF,TGCGCCAGCAGCTTGGCGGGGCCCTATAATTCACCCCTCCACTTT
TRBJ2-3,.,TRBV7-6,.,CASSSFGQGSTDTQYF,TGTGCCAGCAGCTCGTTCGGGCAGGGAAGCACAGATACGCAGTATTTT
TRBJ2-7,.,TRBV19,.,CASSIGQGSLHEQYF,TGTGCCAGTAGTATTGGTCAGGGAAGTCTCCACGAGCAGTACTTC
TRBJ1-1,.,TRBV28,.,CASSLRLNTEAFF,TGTGCCAGCAGTTTAAGATTGAACACTGAAGCTTTCTTT
TRBJ2-3,.,TRBV6-1,once,CASSDGGFRTDTQYF,TGTGCCAGCAGTGATGGGGGTTTCCGCACAGATACGCAGTATTTT
TRBJ2-3,.,TRBV10-3,.,CAISESWSTTDTQYF,TGTGCCATCAGTGAGTCATGGAGTACCACAGATACGCAGTATTTT
TRBJ1-1,TRBD1,TRBV19,.,CASSAYRGQLNTEAFF,TGTGCCAGTAGTGCCTACAGGGGGCAGTTGAACACTGAAGCTTTCTTT
TRBJ2-4,.,TRBV5-1,.,CASSLVAGENIQYF,TGCGCCAGCAGCTTGGTGGCCGGTGAAAACATTCAGTACTTC